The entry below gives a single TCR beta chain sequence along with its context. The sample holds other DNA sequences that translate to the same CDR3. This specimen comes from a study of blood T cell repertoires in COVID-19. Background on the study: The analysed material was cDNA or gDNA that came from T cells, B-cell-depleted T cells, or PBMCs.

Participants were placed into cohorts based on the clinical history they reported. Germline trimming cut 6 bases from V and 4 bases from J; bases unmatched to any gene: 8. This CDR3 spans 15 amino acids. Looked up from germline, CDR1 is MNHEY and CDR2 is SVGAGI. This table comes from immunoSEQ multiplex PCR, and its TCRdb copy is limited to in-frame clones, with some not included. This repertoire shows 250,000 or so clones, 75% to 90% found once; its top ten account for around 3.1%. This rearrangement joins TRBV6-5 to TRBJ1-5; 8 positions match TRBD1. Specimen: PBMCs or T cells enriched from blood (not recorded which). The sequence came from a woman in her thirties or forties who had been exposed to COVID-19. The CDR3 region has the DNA TGTGCCAGCAGCAGAGACAGGGGTGGTAATCAGCCCCAGCATTTT. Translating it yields CASSRDRGGNQPQHF.